These T cell receptor beta chains were read from a single sample in a study of blood T cell repertoires in COVID-19. Sequencing was performed with immunoSEQ multiplex PCR; in TCRdb, only in-frame clones are kept and a portion is missing. The sample comprises 330,000 or so clones, approximately 89% of which are singletons, and just under 4% rests with the top ten. Sequencing input: peripheral blood. The receptors here all came from a woman aged 55-75 years with COVID-19, enrolled during active disease. Each CDR3 is given with its conserved first and last residue. The D gene is left open where the match is weak. Size tells how often a clone was seen (once, few, many) or the class of an expanded clone, and some rows leave it out.

TRBJ1-2,.,TRBV5-5,TRBD1,CASTTQGAGYGYTF,TGTGCCAGCACAACTCAGGGGGCGGGGTATGGCTACACCTTC
TRBJ2-3,.,TRBV5-1,.,CASSLGPERMADTQYF,TGCGCCAGCAGCTTGGGACCGGAGCGGATGGCAGATACGCAGTATTTT
TRBJ2-2,once,TRBV19,.,CASRGRTTNTGELFF,TGTGCCAGTAGGGGGAGGACGACGAACACCGGGGAGCTGTTTTTT
TRBJ2-5,many,TRBV18,TRBD2,CASSPTLAEMGTQYF,TGTGCCAGCTCACCGACCCTAGCGGAAATGGGGACCCAGTACTTC
TRBJ1-3,.,TRBV28,.,CASSFGTRPGNTIYF,TGTGCCAGCAGTTTTGGGACAAGACCTGGAAACACCATATATTTT
TRBJ1-5,.,TRBV5-1,.,CASSPGQGFQPQHF,TGCGCCAGCAGCCCGGGACAAGGGTTTCAGCCCCAGCATTTT
TRBJ2-3,.,TRBV4-1,TRBD1,CASSQSGTGGTDTQYF,TGCGCCAGCAGCCAGTCCGGGACAGGGGGCACAGATACGCAGTATTTT
TRBJ2-5,.,TRBV7-3,TRBD2,CASSPGLRLAGAGGETQYF,TGTGCCAGCAGCCCCGGACTGCGACTAGCGGGGGCGGGGGGAGAGACCCAGTACTTC
TRBJ1-4,.,TRBV7-2,.,CASSLFGPNEKLFF,TGTGCCAGCAGCTTATTTGGGCCTAATGAAAAACTGTTTTTT
TRBJ2-1,.,TRBV3-1/TRBV3-2,TRBD2,CASRSLAGGPHNEQFF,TGTGCCAGCAGGTCACTAGCGGGGGGGCCTCACAATGAGCAGTTCTTC
TRBJ2-3,.,TRBV11-2,.,CASSLVVSTDTQYF,TGTGCCAGCAGCTTAGTAGTAAGCACAGATACGCAGTATTTT
TRBJ1-2,.,TRBV3-1/TRBV3-2,.,CASSQLTNGYTF,TGTGCCAGCAGCCAACTGACTAATGGCTACACCTTC
TRBJ1-5,.,TRBV7-8,.,CASSLEQYSNQPQHF,TGTGCCAGCAGCTTAGAACAGTACAGCAATCAGCCCCAGCATTTT
TRBJ1-5,.,TRBV6-6,.,CASSYFGQTNQPQHF,TGTGCCAGCAGCTACTTTGGGCAGACCAATCAGCCCCAGCATTTT
TRBJ2-5,few,TRBV7-8,TRBD1,CASSLANRGQETQYF,TGTGCCAGCAGCTTAGCTAACAGGGGGCAAGAGACCCAGTACTTC
TRBJ2-3,.,TRBV25-1,TRBD1,CASSRQGSDTQYF,TGTGCCAGCAGTAGACAGGGTTCGGATACGCAGTATTTT
TRBJ2-2,.,TRBV19,TRBD1,CASSIGQGGLFF,TGTGCCAGTAGTATCGGACAGGGAGGGCTGTTTTTT
TRBJ1-2,few,TRBV6-5,.,CASSTGRGPNYGYTF,TGTGCCAGCAGTACCGGACGAGGGCCCAACTATGGCTACACCTTC
TRBJ1-2,.,TRBV18,TRBD1,CASSPPTGEGYGYTF,TGTGCCAGCTCACCACCGACAGGGGAGGGATATGGCTACACCTTC
TRBJ1-2,.,TRBV9,TRBD1,CASSAVTGGTNYGYTF,TGTGCCAGCAGTGCCGTGACAGGGGGCACTAACTATGGCTACACCTTC
TRBJ1-1,once,TRBV10-3,TRBD1,CAIAGQGNTEAFF,TGTGCCATCGCCGGACAGGGGAACACTGAAGCTTTCTTT
TRBJ1-3,.,TRBV6-5,TRBD1,CASNPGQISGNTIYF,TGTGCCAGCAATCCGGGACAGATCTCTGGAAACACCATATATTTT
TRBJ1-6,.,TRBV28,TRBD1,CATGTDTNSPLHF,TGTGCCACAGGGACAGACACTAATTCACCCCTCCACTTT
TRBJ2-7,.,TRBV3-1/TRBV3-2,.,CASSQPRGRLREQYF,TGTGCCAGCAGCCAACCCCGGGGTAGATTGCGCGAGCAGTACTTC
TRBJ2-5,once,TRBV9,.,CASSARTDGWARETQYF,TGTGCCAGCAGCGCACGGACAGACGGGTGGGCTAGGGAGACCCAGTACTTC
TRBJ1-2,once,TRBV5-6,.,CASSYPEGVFYGYTF,TGTGCCAGCAGCTACCCCGAGGGAGTTTTCTATGGCTACACCTTC
TRBJ1-2,.,TRBV19,.,CASTNTIGYGYTF,TGTGCCAGCACGAACACCATTGGCTATGGCTACACCTTC
TRBJ1-2,.,TRBV18,.,CASSLDKYYGYTF,TGTGCCAGCTCGCTGGACAAATACTATGGCTACACCTTC
TRBJ2-5,.,TRBV18,TRBD1,CASLGQGQETQYF,TGTGCCAGCTTAGGACAGGGTCAAGAGACCCAGTACTTC
TRBJ2-4,.,TRBV19,.,CASSSGSALGGGNIQYF,TGTGCCAGTAGCTCTGGGAGTGCTTTGGGTGGAGGTAACATTCAGTACTTC
TRBJ1-5,.,TRBV7-9,.,CASSQDWGPQHF,TGTGCCAGCAGCCAGGACTGGGGGCCCCAGCATTTT
TRBJ2-7,once,TRBV25-1,.,CASSEYQFGGVYEQYF,TGTGCCAGCAGTGAATATCAGTTTGGCGGGGTCTACGAGCAGTACTTC
TRBJ1-1,.,TRBV18,.,CASSPLAGELNTEAFF,TGTGCCAGCTCACCCCTGGCAGGGGAATTGAACACTGAAGCTTTCTTT
TRBJ2-7,.,TRBV5-1,.,CASSLNRDPTYEQYF,TGCGCCAGCAGCTTGAACAGGGACCCCACCTACGAGCAGTACTTC
TRBJ1-2,.,TRBV19,.,CASSFQGLGYTF,TGTGCCAGTAGTTTCCAAGGACTGGGCTACACCTTC
TRBJ1-2,.,TRBV6-5,.,CAAGEGNGYTF,TGTGCCGCGGGAGAGGGGAATGGCTACACCTTC
TRBJ1-4,once,TRBV5-1,.,CASSSTGGEKLFF,TGCGCCAGCAGCTCCACGGGAGGTGAAAAACTGTTTTTT
TRBJ1-5,few,TRBV5-6,TRBD1,CASSLQGLRKNQPQHF,TGTGCCAGCAGCTTACAGGGGCTGAGGAAAAATCAGCCCCAGCATTTT
TRBJ1-1,.,TRBV19,TRBD1,CASSMQGVNTEAFF,TGTGCCAGTAGTATGCAGGGGGTAAACACTGAAGCTTTCTTT
TRBJ1-1,.,TRBV6-5,TRBD1,CASSYGDRAGTEAFF,TGTGCCAGCAGTTACGGGGACAGGGCAGGGACTGAAGCTTTCTTT
TRBJ2-5,.,TRBV3-1/TRBV3-2,.,CASSQVTGWLETQYF,TGTGCCAGCAGCCAAGTGACGGGGTGGCTGGAGACCCAGTACTTC
TRBJ2-7,few,TRBV28,.,CASSRDLREQYF,TGTGCCAGCAGCAGGGATTTGCGCGAGCAGTACTTC
TRBJ2-7,.,TRBV28,.,CASSIQGWEQYF,TGTGCCAGCAGTATACAGGGATGGGAGCAGTACTTC
TRBJ1-5,.,TRBV2,.,CASRTVNSNQPQHF,TGTGCCAGCAGGACAGTAAATAGCAATCAGCCCCAGCATTTT
TRBJ2-2,.,TRBV5-4,.,CASSPQQLLNTGELFF,TGTGCCAGCAGCCCTCAACAGCTCCTGAACACCGGGGAGCTGTTTTTT
TRBJ2-7,.,TRBV5-1,TRBD1,CASSFQGGVVSVNEQYF,TGCGCCAGCAGCTTTCAAGGGGGCGTGGTATCGGTGAACGAGCAGTACTTC
TRBJ2-2,.,TRBV11-2,TRBD1,CASSWDREGTGELFF,TGTGCCAGCAGCTGGGACAGGGAAGGAACCGGGGAGCTGTTTTTT
TRBJ2-5,.,TRBV5-1,.,CASSLGDSQETQYF,TGCGCCAGCAGCTTGGGGGACTCCCAAGAGACCCAGTACTTC
TRBJ1-5,.,TRBV7-3,TRBD1,CASSSRGGQGPQHF,TGTGCCAGCAGCTCCAGGGGTGGACAGGGGCCCCAGCATTTT
TRBJ2-5,.,TRBV6-1,TRBD2,CASSEGLTSGVLQETQYF,TGTGCCAGCAGTGAGGGGTTGACTAGCGGGGTCCTCCAAGAGACCCAGTACTTC
TRBJ2-5,.,TRBV21-1,.,CASSKGEGRDPEGETQYF,TGTGCCAGCAGCAAAGGGGAGGGTCGGGACCCGGAAGGAGAGACCCAGTACTTC
TRBJ2-2,.,TRBV18,TRBD1,CASSADRGHTGELFF,TGTGCCAGCTCAGCCGACAGGGGGCACACCGGGGAGCTGTTTTTT
TRBJ1-4,.,TRBV11-2,.,CASSLAGEKLFF,TGTGCCAGCAGCTTAGCGGGGGAAAAACTGTTTTTT
TRBJ2-3,.,TRBV19,.,CASRGSSTDTQYF,TGTGCCAGTAGGGGCAGTAGCACAGATACGCAGTATTTT
TRBJ1-1,.,TRBV7-9,.,CASSSRQPINTEAFF,TGTGCCAGCAGCTCCAGACAGCCCATAAACACTGAAGCTTTCTTT